One and the same sample provided the 20 T cell receptor beta chains below, sequenced in a study of T cell responses to AZD1222 COVID-19 vaccine. The method was immunoSEQ multiplex PCR; TCRdb's version includes in-frame clones alone and lacks a portion of them. The sample gives 80,000 to 100,000 clones, 90% to 95% of which show up once; approximately 10% is in the top ten. Material: peripheral blood, obtained 28 days after the second AZD1222 dose. The origin of the receptors is an adult who received the AZD1222 COVID-19 vaccine.

The J gene is TRBJ1-1, the V gene TRBV7-8, with TRBD1 matching 11 bases. CDR1 and CDR2 from the germline V gene are SGHVS and FQNEAQ. After removal of 5 bases from V and 6 bases from J, the junction contained 5 bases not matched to a gene. CDR3 length equals 14 residues. The CDR3 nucleotides read TGTGCCAGCAGCCCACCGGGACAGGGGGCTGAAGCTTTCTTT. The encoded protein is CASSPPGQGAEAFF.

The V gene is TRBV28, the J gene TRBJ2-7, with D perhaps TRBD2 (6 bases). V shed 8 bases and J shed 7 bases, with 15 bases lying between them. The length of the CDR3 is 12 residues. CDR1 and CDR2 from the germline V gene are MDHEN and SYDVKM. CDR3 loop: CASRDWGMEQYF. DNA for the CDR3: TGTGCCAGCCGGGACTGGGGAATGGAGCAGTACTTC.

CDR3 sequence (DNA): TGTGCCAGCAGTGCCCGGACAGGTCTTCCCAGGAACGAGCAGTACTTC. Amino acids: CASSARTGLPRNEQYF. This rearrangement joins TRBV6-1 to TRBJ2-7; TRBD1 aligns across 7 bases. The CDR3 consists of 16 residues. Germline values: CDR1 MNHNS, CDR2 SASEGT. Trimming at V came to 4 bases and at J to 5 bases, leaving 14 bases not matched to a gene.

The chain uses TRBV28 and TRBJ2-7, with 11 positions matching TRBD2. This CDR3 is 15 amino acids long. V trimming: 6 bases; J trimming: 4 bases; junction bases outside the gene matches: 8. Germline CDR1 is MDHEN and CDR2 is SYDVKM. The CDR3 region has the DNA TGTGCCAGCAGGCTAGCGGGAGGTGCAGGATACGAGCAGTACTTC. It yields the protein CASRLAGGAGYEQYF.

The rearrangement joins TRBV18 to TRBJ2-3; TRBD2 is a possible D gene (5 bases). The V end was cut by 6 bases, the J end by 6 bases, with 16 bases between. Per germline, CDR1 KGHSH and CDR2 LQKENI. This CDR3 comprises 14 residues. The CDR3 DNA reads as TGTGCCAGCTCCCCCCATACTAGTTTGGATACGCAGTATTTT. Translating it yields CASSPHTSLDTQYF.

The chain recombines TRBV27 with TRBJ1-1, with 7 bases aligning to TRBD1. The CDR3 sequence is 14 residues long. Trimming removed 5 bases from V and 5 bases from J; junction bases left unmatched: 8. Germline values: CDR1 MNHEY, CDR2 SMNVEV (reference sequence). CDR3 in amino acids: CASSPHRGGTEAFF. The CDR3 coding sequence is TGTGCCAGCAGTCCTCACAGGGGAGGAACTGAAGCTTTCTTT.

The J gene is TRBJ1-5, the V gene TRBV18, with 7 bases identical to TRBD1. Germline values: CDR1 KGHSH, CDR2 LQKENI. The CDR3 runs to 13 residues. Trimming cost V 5 bases and J 2 bases; bases outside gene matches: 0. The CDR3 here is CASSGTGNQPQHF. The CDR3, as DNA: TGTGCCAGCTCAGGGACAGGCAATCAGCCCCAGCATTTT.

The chain's CDR3 is CASSLPRAGDYGYTF. CDR3 nucleotide sequence: TGTGCCAGCAGCTTACCCCGTGCAGGGGACTATGGCTACACCTTC. The chain combines TRBV7-9 with TRBJ1-2; tentatively, D is TRBD1 (6 bases). The CDR3 is 15 residues long. In germline, CDR1 is SEHNR, CDR2 FQNEAQ (reference sequence). Trimming pared 2 bases from V and 3 bases from J, leaving 13 bases between.

The table lists this clone with a count of one. V is TRBV5-1 and J is TRBJ2-1; 11 nucleotides line up with TRBD2. Losses at the gene ends were 1 base for V and 7 bases for J; bases not matched to a gene: 7. This CDR3 has 16 amino acids. Per the germline V gene, CDR1 is SGHRS and CDR2 is YFSETQ. The CDR3 DNA reads as TGCGCCAGCAGCTTGATACTAGCGGGGGATGGGAATGAGCAGTTCTTC. Encoded protein: CASSLILAGDGNEQFF.

The CDR3 DNA reads as TGTGCCAGCAGCCCGGGACAGGGTACAGCTAACTATGGCTACACCTTC. Amino acids: CASSPGQGTANYGYTF. The rearrangement uses TRBV21-1 and TRBJ1-2; the table's D call TRBD1 went unverified against the DNA. TRBV21-1 is described as a pseudogene. This CDR3 has 16 amino acids.

This chain joins TRBV19 and TRBJ2-1; D possibly corresponds to TRBD2 (5 bases). V lost 5 bases and J 0 bases, leaving 17 bases between the germline ends. CDR1 and CDR2 from the germline V gene are LNHDA and SQIVND (reference sequence). The CDR3 is 17 residues long. DNA for the CDR3: TGTGCCAGTAGTTCACGGACTGTTATGAGCTCCTACAATGAGCAGTTCTTC. It yields the protein CASSSRTVMSSYNEQFF.

The chain links TRBV5-8 to TRBJ2-3, with 10 positions matching TRBD1. From germline, CDR1 is SGHTS and CDR2 YDEGEE. V gave up 0 bases and J gave up 3 bases; unmatched junction bases: 4. The CDR3 is 16 amino acids. CDR3 protein: CASSLGDRGATDTQYF. The CDR3 DNA reads TGTGCCAGCAGCTTGGGGGACAGGGGTGCGACAGATACGCAGTATTTT.

This chain joins TRBV18 and TRBJ2-5; D might be TRBD1 or TRBD2, each matching 5 bases. The V end lost 0 bases, the J end lost 4 bases, and 9 bases lay between the germline ends. The CDR3 runs 14 residues. Germline V lookup: CDR1 KGHSH, CDR2 LQKENI. This chain's CDR3 is CASSPPGDAETQYF. In nucleotides, the CDR3 is TGTGCCAGCTCACCACCGGGGGATGCAGAGACCCAGTACTTC.

V is TRBV7-9 and J is TRBJ2-7; TRBD1 or TRBD2 may be the D gene (5 bases each). V lost 1 base and J 3 bases, leaving 10 bases between the germline ends. CDR1 SEHNR and CDR2 FQNEAQ come from the germline V gene (reference sequence). This CDR3 is 14 amino acids long. CDR3 nucleotides: TGTGCCAGCAGCTTAGGTGGGACCAACTACGAGCAGTACTTC. This codes for CASSLGGTNYEQYF.

J is TRBJ1-2 and V is TRBV28, with D unresolved. The ends were cut back, 7 bases at V and 0 bases at J, with 12 bases in the middle. From germline, CDR1 is MDHEN and CDR2 SYDVKM. The CDR3 length is 14 residues. The CDR3 reads CASTDVLANYGYTF. For the CDR3, the DNA is TGTGCCAGCACCGATGTCTTGGCTAACTATGGCTACACCTTC.

This chain uses TRBV7-9 with TRBJ1-2, with unresolved D. This CDR3 contains 11 residues. The V end lost 5 bases, the J end lost 6 bases, and 7 bases lay between the germline ends. Germline lookup yields CDR1 SEHNR and CDR2 FQNEAQ (reference sequence). CDR3 nucleotides: TGTGCCAGCAGCCGGGTGGATGGCTACACCTTC. Its translation is CASSRVDGYTF.

The chain couples TRBV7-3 to TRBJ1-1; 8 nucleotides agree with TRBD1. The trim removed 5 bases at V and 8 bases at J, leaving 7 bases unmatched. The CDR3 contains 13 residues. CDR1 and CDR2 from the germline V gene are SGHTA and FQGTGA. The CDR3 DNA reads as TGTGCCAGCAGCCCCCGACAGGGGTTGGAAGCTTTCTTT. Translated, it gives CASSPRQGLEAFF.

This chain uses TRBV3-1 (or the pseudogene TRBV3-2) with TRBJ1-1, with 8 bases lining up with TRBD1. V trimming: 1 base; J trimming: 8 bases; junction bases outside the gene matches: 3. CDR3 length: 13 residues. The germline CDR1 and CDR2 sequences are LGHDT and YNNKEL (reference sequence). In DNA form, the CDR3 reads TGTGCCAGCAGCCAAGTGGGGGACAGGGAAGCTTTCTTT. It is translated as CASSQVGDREAFF.

The chain recombines TRBV5-6 with TRBJ1-6; weak D call: TRBD1 (5 bases). CDR3 length: 14 amino acids. Between the trimmed V and J ends, which lost 5 bases and 8 bases, there was a span of 14 bases. The germline gives CDR1 SGHDT, CDR2 YYEEEE. The CDR3 spells CASSTGTDYSPLHF. As DNA, the CDR3 is TGTGCCAGCAGTACCGGGACGGATTATTCACCCCTCCACTTT. The full variable domain, completed using reference TRBV5-6 and TRBJ1-6, is DAGVTQSPTHLIKTRGQQVTLRCSPKSGHDTVSWYQQALGQGPQFIFQYYEEEERQRGNFPDRFSGHQFPNYSSELNVNALLLGDSALYLCASSTGTDYSPLHFGNGTRLTVT.

This clone was found once. The chain links TRBV14 to TRBJ1-4, with TRBD1 matching over 9 bases. Germline CDR1 reads SGHDN; CDR2 reads FVKESK. J was trimmed by 6 bases and V by 6 bases; bases with no gene match: 8. This CDR3 has 15 amino acids. The CDR3 loop reads CASRHTGQGHEKLFF. The CDR3, as DNA: TGTGCCAGCAGACACACGGGACAGGGCCATGAAAAACTGTTTTTT.